These 11 T cell receptor beta chains were sequenced from one sample in a study of identical twins. TCRdb ran MiXCR on the 5' RACE reads and lists one entry per CDR3 protein. The data contain fewer than 450,000 distinct CDR3 sequences, approximately 8.8% of them singletons. Sequencing was carried out using naive T cells sorted from blood. The receptors were sampled from a woman in her forties or fifties in good health.

This clonotype was detected many times. This sequence joins TRBV12-3 or TRBV12-4 and TRBJ1-3; D ambiguous. This CDR3 region has 13 residues. Trimming removed 2 bases at V and 2 bases at J, with 4 bases between. The CDR3 reads CASSLRAGNTIYF. CDR3 sequence (DNA): TGTGCCAGCAGTTTACGAGCTGGAAACACCATATATTTT.

This clonotype was detected only a few times. V and J are TRBV9 and TRBJ2-1; TRBD2 aligns across 11 bases. CDR3 length: 16 amino acids. Germline-derived CDR1 and CDR2 are SGDLS and YYNGEE. Trimming took 3 bases from V and 2 from J; bases not matched to a gene: 4. CDR3 loop: CASSDSSGRAYNEQFF. The DNA for the CDR3 is TGTGCCAGCAGCGACAGTAGCGGGAGGGCCTACAATGAGCAGTTCTTC.

The chain has TRBV7-8 and TRBJ2-1; 9 positions match TRBD2. V gave up 10 bases and J gave up 1 base; unmatched junction bases: 5. The CDR3 runs to 14 residues. CDR1 and CDR2 from the germline V gene are SGHVS and FQNEAQ. The CDR3 nucleotides read TGTGCCACCAATCTAGCGGGGTCCTACAATGAGCAGTTCTTC. Protein product: CATNLAGSYNEQFF.

The V call is TRBV5-5, the J call TRBJ1-2, with a weak D call TRBD1 (6 bases). CDR1 and CDR2 (germline): SGHKS, YYEKEE (reference sequence). The CDR3 is made up of 12 amino acids. Trimming took 4 bases from V and 8 from J, leaving 12 bases between them. CDR3 nucleotides: TGTGCCAGCAGCCTGGACAGTCGGGGCTACACCTTC. Translation: CASSLDSRGYTF.

This chain's CDR3 is CASSRQGRGAETQYF. Written as DNA, the CDR3 is TGTGCCAGCAGTCGACAGGGCCGAGGGGCAGAGACCCAGTACTTC. The chain combines TRBV6-2 or TRBV6-3 with TRBJ2-5; TRBD1 aligns across 7 bases. CDR1 MNHEY and CDR2 SVGEGT come from the germline V gene. V was pared by 5 bases and J by 4 bases, with 10 bases of the junction left unmatched. This CDR3 has 15 residues.

The DNA of the CDR3 is TGTGCCAGCAGCCATCAAGGGGGTAGCGGGGCCTACGAGCAGTACTTC. Protein product: CASSHQGGSGAYEQYF. The chain carries TRBV4-2 and TRBJ2-7; 8 bases are a match to TRBD2. The CDR3 consists of 16 residues. Germline-derived CDR1 and CDR2 are LGHNA and YNFKEQ. Germline trimming cut 3 bases from V and 2 bases from J; bases unmatched to any gene: 9.

CDR3 nucleotides: TGTGCCAGCAGCCAAGGCGAAGGACAGGGAGAAAACATTCAGTACTTC. Encoded protein: CASSQGEGQGENIQYF. The chain joins TRBV3-1 to TRBJ2-4; 8 bases align to TRBD1. This CDR3 comprises 16 residues. Germline CDR1 reads LGHDT; CDR2 reads YNNKEL (reference sequence). The V and J ends lost 1 base and 5 bases, in that order; junction bases with no gene match: 7.

In this sample, this clonotype turned up many times. This chain connects TRBV6-5 to TRBJ1-3; D may be TRBD1 (5 bases). V gave up 6 bases and J gave up 2 bases, with 14 bases separating them. This CDR3 comprises 15 residues. CDR1 is MNHEY and CDR2 is SVGAGI in the germline V gene. The CDR3 loop is CASSNPGVAGNTIYF. In nucleotides, the CDR3 is TGTGCCAGCAGCAACCCGGGGGTAGCTGGAAACACCATATATTTT.

CDR3 coding DNA: TGCAGCGTTGGTCTAATTAGCGGTAACTACAATGAGCAGTTCTTC. Translated: CSVGLISGNYNEQFF. The J gene is TRBJ2-1, the V gene TRBV29-1; the D gene is possibly TRBD2 (6 bases). V lost 4 bases and J 3 bases, leaving 16 bases between the germline ends. Per the germline V gene, CDR1 is SQVTM and CDR2 is ANQGSEA. This CDR3 is built from 15 residues.

The genes are TRBV4-1 and TRBJ2-7; 12 nucleotides agree with TRBD2. This CDR3 is built from 14 residues. The germline gives CDR1 MGHRA, CDR2 YSYEKL. V gave up 2 bases and J gave up 6 bases; unmatched junction bases: 2. The CDR3 DNA reads as TGCGCCAGCAGCCAATTGACTAGCGGGAGCGAGCAGTACTTC. Protein sequence: CASSQLTSGSEQYF.

This rearrangement joins TRBV28 to TRBJ2-7, with D maybe TRBD1 (6 bases). Germline CDR1 reads MDHEN; CDR2 reads SYDVKM. Trimming shortened V by 9 bases and J by 5 bases, and 14 bases separated the two germline ends. This CDR3 has 12 residues. The CDR3 region is CASQQGSHEQYF. As DNA, the CDR3 is TGTGCCAGTCAGCAGGGGTCACACGAGCAGTACTTC.